Listed here are 2 T cell receptor beta chains from one sample, sequenced in a study of blood T cell repertoires in COVID-19. The method was immunoSEQ multiplex PCR; TCRdb's version includes in-frame clones alone and lacks a portion of them. Seen here are hundreds of thousands of clones, roughly 90% observed once, and the top ten hold around a tenth. Source material: PBMCs or T cells enriched from blood (not recorded which). The receptors come from a woman in her thirties or forties who had recovered from COVID-19.

This chain joins TRBV19 and TRBJ1-5; weak D call: TRBD1 (6 bases). This CDR3 has 14 amino acids. V gave up 7 bases and J gave up 2 bases, with 12 bases separating them. CDR1 and CDR2 from the germline V gene are LNHDA and SQIVND (reference sequence). CDR3 residues: CASKVPGGNQPQHF. The CDR3, as DNA: TGTGCCAGTAAAGTTCCAGGGGGCAATCAGCCCCAGCATTTT.

The chain employs TRBV30 and TRBJ1-5; D gene uncertain. The length of the CDR3 is 13 residues. Between the trimmed V and J ends, which lost 0 bases and 3 bases, there was a span of 6 bases. Germline CDR1 reads GTSNPN; CDR2 reads SVGIG (reference sequence). This CDR3 is CAWSVQNNQPQHF. CDR3 DNA: TGTGCCTGGAGTGTACAGAACAATCAGCCCCAGCATTTT.